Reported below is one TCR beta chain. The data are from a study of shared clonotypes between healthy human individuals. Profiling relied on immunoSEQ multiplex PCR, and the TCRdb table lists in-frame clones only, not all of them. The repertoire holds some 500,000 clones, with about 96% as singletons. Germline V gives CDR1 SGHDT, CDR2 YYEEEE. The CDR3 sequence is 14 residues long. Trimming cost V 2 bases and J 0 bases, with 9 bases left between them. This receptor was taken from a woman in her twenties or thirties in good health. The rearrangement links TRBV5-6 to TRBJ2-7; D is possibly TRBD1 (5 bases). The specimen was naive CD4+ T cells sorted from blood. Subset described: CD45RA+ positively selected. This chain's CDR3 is CASSFRQSSYEQYF. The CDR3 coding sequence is TGTGCCAGCAGCTTTCGACAGTCCTCCTACGAGCAGTACTTC.